This T cell receptor (beta chain) comes out of a study of radiation and T cells in renal cell carcinoma (dated by TCRdb to 2018 to 2021). Background on the whole study: The samples were drawn from a clinical trial, where primary renal cell carcinomas were treated with 15 Gy of stereotactic body radiation therapy and then removed by nephrectomy 4 weeks afterward. In the 40 to 55 samples combined, around 3.9 million unique CDR3 nucleotide sequences were found, encoding roughly 2,500,000 unique CDR3 amino acid sequences. In total, 50 to 60 samples, comprising roughly 25 tumors and some 27 peripheral blood samples, were subjected to TCR beta sequencing. On the study overall, not on this receptor specifically: No pretreatment tumor biopsies were available, so the baseline intratumoral presence of clonotypes could not be determined. Blood repertoire dynamics were not followed beyond 4 weeks after treatment. In blood, the top tumor clonotypes increased between baseline and 2 weeks post-radiation and then shrank by 4 weeks, which suggests that tumor-resident clones expanded only transiently. Effects of radiation dose or scheduling on the TCR repertoire could not be addressed with the single-armed trial design.

The CDR3 spans 17 residues, from the cysteine through the phenylalanine. Of the read, only the CDR3 DNA is kept; its 51 bases are in frame from base 1. In the germline V gene, CDR1 corresponds to SGHTA and CDR2 to FQGNSA. For this chain, trimming is 6 bases at the V end and 2 bases at the J end, and the number of junction bases without a gene match is 12. The time point label for this specimen denotes: baseline pretreatment blood. What this sample's treatment or condition label stands for: 15 Gy SBRT to primary tumor, nephrectomy 4 weeks later. To follow tumor-enriched clonotypes, peripheral blood was collected serially from radiation-treated patients at baseline and again at 2 weeks and 4 weeks after SBRT. Renal cell carcinoma with clear cell pathology was present in all patients. Genomic DNA for TCR sequencing was prepared using the QIAamp DNA Blood Mini Kit (Qiagen). Only samples passing all quality control checks were included in the analyses.

Regarding this clone: The clone's antigen remains unknown. Base qualities were left out, and no much larger clone turns up one base away.

TCR beta libraries were generated from genomic DNA with the immunoSEQ kit, following the manufacturer's recommendations. To prepare the libraries, a first multiplex PCR with proprietary primers was run, followed by a second PCR that added unique barcodes, and a bead cleanup was done after each round. A positive control reaction and a negative control reaction, both provided in the kit, were run with every batch of samples. The final libraries were assessed on an Agilent 4200 TapeStation D1000 ScreenTape, pooled by volume, and quantified by qPCR. Sequencing was performed on an Illumina NextSeq500 with a MidOutput 150-cycle cartridge, and 156 Read1 and 15 Index1 cycles were run with kit custom primers. The pooled library was loaded at approximately 0.92 pM with around 20% PhiX control spiked in. As for the authors' bioinformatics: The vendor-processed data were analyzed in R, and a clonotype was defined as all T cells that share the same CDR3 nucleotide sequence. For clone abundance analyses, frequencies were normalized to the 10,000 most abundant clones per sample. Public T cell clones, which averaged fewer than five per sample, were removed prior to analysis. Tumor-enriched and baseline blood-enriched clonotypes were defined by at least a 32-fold difference in abundance between compartments. A beta-binomial differential abundance model was used to identify clonotypes that expanded or contracted between blood time points. Tumor-blood repertoire similarity was measured with the Baroni-Urbani and Buser coefficient, and groups were compared using two-tailed Wilcoxon tests in R. TCRdb re-hosts the immuneACCESS table, in-frame sequences only. Its copies lack some clones; in the studies checked, an unresolved V gene accounts for under half of them, and the cause for the rest is not known. D and trimming were read from the DNA, whereas the V and J calls and clone size are those reported in that table. Here the sample has 150,000 or so clones; about 88% occur a single time. Jointly, the top ten make up around 4% of the sample.

The rearrangement combines TRBV7-2 with TRBJ2-2; 7 bases in the middle match TRBD1. The TCR originated in a woman between 65 and 79 years old with renal cell carcinoma. The sequencing used blood, collected from a patient whose treatment included radiotherapy and nephrectomy. CDR3 region: CASRFSRQGSNTGELFF. The sequenced DNA: TGTGCCAGCAGGTTTTCCCGACAGGGCTCTAACACCGGGGAGCTGTTTTTT.